The 25 T cell receptor beta chains in this list originate from one sample, sequenced in a study of cytomegalovirus exposure and HLA in healthy donors. PCR employed 60 Vbeta and 13 Jbeta primers. Method: immunoSEQ multiplex PCR; TCRdb's copy keeps in-frame clones and lacks some. This sample has some 200,000 clones, with about 80% found just once. Sample: PBMCs. All receptors derive from a woman in her 30s in good health and CMV-seronegative.

This chain uses TRBV4-3 with TRBJ2-3; D possibly corresponds to TRBD2 (6 bases). Germline CDR1 is LGHNA and CDR2 is YSLEER. V was clipped by 0 bases and J by 5 bases, with 12 bases between them. CDR3 size: 15 residues. CDR3 sequence reads: CASSQDVLAGDTQYF. The CDR3 nucleotides read TGCGCCAGCAGCCAAGATGTACTAGCTGGAGATACGCAGTATTTT.

This chain links TRBV7-2 with TRBJ2-3; 10 positions match TRBD1. The CDR3 extends over 15 amino acids. CDR1 is SGHTA and CDR2 is FQGNSA in the germline V gene. The junction had 3 bases not matched to a gene; V was cut back by 2 bases and J by 4 bases. This CDR3 reads CASSLMGQGSDTQYF. The CDR3 DNA follows: TGTGCCAGCAGCTTAATGGGACAGGGGTCAGATACGCAGTATTTT.

The chain has TRBV4-1 and TRBJ1-2, with unresolved D. Trimming pared 4 bases from V and 4 bases from J, leaving 19 bases between. Germline values: CDR1 MGHRA, CDR2 YSYEKL. This CDR3 has 16 residues. CDR3 region: CASSRPEEVGVYGYTF. DNA for the CDR3: TGCGCCAGCAGCCGCCCCGAGGAGGTTGGGGTCTATGGCTACACCTTC.

The chain links TRBV7-2 to TRBJ2-1; D gene ambiguous. The CDR3 is 15 residues long. Looked up from germline, CDR1 is SGHTA and CDR2 is FQGNSA. V was shortened by 5 bases and J by 2 bases, with 13 bases between the two germline ends. The chain's CDR3 is CASSILSPPYNEQFF. CDR3 nucleotides: TGTGCCAGCAGCATCCTGAGCCCCCCCTACAATGAGCAGTTCTTC.

This clone has just a few counts. This chain links TRBV7-8 with TRBJ2-2; 7 positions agree with TRBD1. The ends lost 5 bases at V and 1 base at J; junction bases unmatched: 7. Germline V gene sequence: CDR1 SGHVS, CDR2 FQNEAQ. This CDR3 comprises 16 residues. The CDR3 region has the DNA TGTGCCAGCAGCCGGGACAGCCCCTTGAACACCGGGGAGCTGTTTTTT. It translates to CASSRDSPLNTGELFF. The whole variable domain, filled in from reference TRBV7-8 and TRBJ2-2, reads GAGVSQSPRYKVAKRGQDVALRCDPISGHVSLFWYQQALGQGPEFLTYFQNEAQLDKSGLPSDRFFAERPEGSVSTLKIQRTQQEDSAVYLCASSRDSPLNTGELFFGEGSRLTVL.

CDR3 coding DNA: TGTGCCAGCAGCTTGGGAGGGGCTGGGGCCAACGTCCTGACTTTC. Its protein is CASSLGGAGANVLTF. The V and J genes are TRBV7-3 and TRBJ2-6; 7 bases fit TRBD2. The CDR3 is made up of 15 amino acids. V was pared by 3 bases and J by 2 bases, with 1 base of the junction left unmatched. Germline V gives CDR1 SGHTA, CDR2 FQGTGA.

V gene TRBV29-1 combines with J gene TRBJ1-2; the D is unclear. The CDR3 has 12 amino acids. Trimming shortened V by 6 bases and J by 5 bases, and 13 bases separated the two germline ends. Germline CDR1 SQVTM, CDR2 ANQGSEA. CDR3 protein: CSVDRTGYGYTF. CDR3 nucleotide sequence: TGCAGCGTCGATAGGACTGGTTATGGCTACACCTTC.

This chain connects TRBV7-2 to TRBJ1-1, with D possibly TRBD1 on 5 matching bases. V was trimmed by 0 bases and J by 3 bases, leaving 8 bases between them. Germline V gene data show CDR1 as SGHTA and CDR2 as FQGNSA. The CDR3 covers 14 residues. The CDR3 DNA is TGTGCCAGCAGCTTAGCGCTCAGGGACACTGAAGCTTTCTTT. Protein product: CASSLALRDTEAFF.

V and J are TRBV9 and TRBJ2-1, with 8 bases identical to TRBD1. Per germline, CDR1 SGDLS and CDR2 YYNGEE. This CDR3 region has 15 residues. The J segment lost 6 bases and the V segment lost 3 bases, leaving 8 bases of the junction unmatched. The CDR3 region has the DNA TGTGCCAGCAGCGCCGCGACAGGGGTGACCAATGAGCAGTTCTTC. Protein: CASSAATGVTNEQFF. Supplemented by reference TRBV9 and TRBJ2-1, the full variable domain reads DSGVTQTPKHLITATGQRVTLRCSPRSGDLSVYWYQQSLDQGLQFLIQYYNGEERAKGNILERFSAQQFPDLHSELNLSSLELGDSALYFCASSAATGVTNEQFFGPGTRLTVL.

The chain couples TRBV27 to TRBJ2-3; maybe TRBD2 (7 bases). The germline V gene has CDR1 MNHEY and CDR2 SMNVEV (reference sequence). The CDR3 spans 13 residues. V dropped 6 bases and J dropped 5 bases, with 12 bases sitting between them. The CDR3: CASRGGAQDTQYF. As DNA, the CDR3 is TGTGCCAGCAGAGGGGGGGCCCAAGATACGCAGTATTTT.

The CDR3 bases are TGTGCCAGCAGCTTAGAAATCGGGACCGGGGAGCTGTTTTTT. This encodes CASSLEIGTGELFF. The chain uses TRBV7-9 and TRBJ2-2; D unclear. The CDR3 is 14 residues long. V was pared by 1 base and J by 5 bases, with 8 bases between. CDR1 is SEHNR, CDR2 FQNEAQ, per germline (reference sequence).

V is TRBV6-4 and J is TRBJ2-5, with 8 bases lining up with TRBD2. Germline V gives CDR1 MRHNA, CDR2 SNTAGT. The trim removed 6 bases at V and 4 bases at J, leaving 16 bases unmatched. The CDR3 is made up of 17 amino acids. In nucleotides, the CDR3 is TGTGCCAGCAGGAGCGGGAGTAGATCCCCCAACAGAGAGACCCAGTACTTC. This sequence encodes CASRSGSRSPNRETQYF.

The chain uses TRBV6-5 and TRBJ2-1; 11 nucleotides agree with TRBD2. The CDR3 is made up of 15 amino acids. Trimming cost V 7 bases and J 10 bases; bases outside gene matches: 12. The germline gives CDR1 MNHEY, CDR2 SVGAGI. CDR3 sequence reads: CASIYTSGSGREQFF. CDR3 coding DNA: TGTGCCAGCATTTATACTAGCGGGAGTGGGAGAGAGCAGTTCTTC.

Here the CDR3 reads CASSSQGATGAEAFF. CDR3 DNA: TGTGCCAGCAGCAGTCAGGGGGCGACTGGTGCTGAAGCTTTCTTT. The chain couples TRBV2 to TRBJ1-1, with 8 bases matching TRBD1. This CDR3 spans 15 amino acids. J was trimmed by 6 bases and V by 6 bases; bases with no gene match: 12. Germline CDR1 reads SNHLY; CDR2 reads FYNNEI. Supplemented by reference TRBV2 and TRBJ1-1, the full variable domain reads EPEVTQTPSHQVTQMGQEVILRCVPISNHLYFYWYRQILGQKVEFLVSFYNNEISEKSEIFDDQFSVERPDGSNFTLKIRSTKLEDSAMYFCASSSQGATGAEAFFGQGTRLTVV.

The chain's CDR3 is CASSQGQGNEKLFF. CDR3 coding DNA: TGTGCCAGCAGCCAGGGACAGGGGAATGAAAAACTGTTTTTT. The chain uses TRBV7-9 and TRBJ1-4, with 10 bases aligning to TRBD1. The CDR3 sequence is 14 residues long. V was pared by 5 bases and J by 5 bases, with 2 bases of the junction left unmatched. The germline gives CDR1 SEHNR, CDR2 FQNEAQ (reference sequence).

The CDR3 loop is CASSLAGYQETQYF. Here the CDR3 DNA reads TGCGCCAGCAGCTTGGCAGGATACCAAGAGACCCAGTACTTC. This sequence joins TRBV5-1 and TRBJ2-5, with D unclear. V was cut by 0 bases and J by 0 bases, with 6 bases left in between. Germline V gives CDR1 SGHRS, CDR2 YFSETQ. The CDR3 sequence is 14 residues long. Complete variable domain (other parts from reference TRBV5-1 and TRBJ2-5): KAGVTQTPRYLIKTRGQQVTLSCSPISGHRSVSWYQQTPGQGLQFLFEYFSETQRNKGNFPGRFSGRQFSNSRSEMNVSTLELGDSALYLCASSLAGYQETQYFGPGTRLLVL.

This clone was observed a handful of times. For the CDR3, the DNA is TGCGCCAGCAGTTCAGACAGGGGGCGAAAGACAGATACGCAGTATTTT. Protein: CASSSDRGRKTDTQYF. The chain is built from TRBV10-1 and TRBJ2-3; 10 nucleotides line up with TRBD1. Germline loops: CDR1 WNHNN, CDR2 SYGVQD (reference sequence). The V and J ends lost 5 bases and 3 bases, in that order; junction bases with no gene match: 8. The length of the CDR3 is 16 residues.

The chain recombines TRBV11-1 with TRBJ2-5, with D perhaps TRBD2 (5 bases). Trimming shortened V by 5 bases and J by 4 bases, and 11 bases separated the two germline ends. The germline V gene has CDR1 SGHAT and CDR2 FQDESV (reference sequence). The length of the CDR3 is 13 residues. The CDR3 here is CASSPGLAETQYF. As DNA, the CDR3 is TGTGCCAGCAGCCCAGGACTCGCAGAGACCCAGTACTTC.

The V gene is TRBV4-3, the J gene TRBJ2-7, with 9 bases that match TRBD2. With V trimmed by 2 bases and J by 3 bases, 5 bases remained unmatched. Germline V lookup: CDR1 LGHNA, CDR2 YSLEER. This CDR3 spans 15 amino acids. In DNA form, the CDR3 reads TGCGCCAGCAGCCAACTTAGCGGGAGCAGCTACGAGCAGTACTTC. Amino acid sequence: CASSQLSGSSYEQYF.

This clone was seen a few times. This chain connects TRBV9 to TRBJ2-2; a weak D match, TRBD1 (5 bases). Deletions cut 4 bases from V and 5 bases from J, with 18 bases between. CDR1 and CDR2 from the germline V gene are SGDLS and YYNGEE. The CDR3 contains 16 residues. CDR3 nucleotides: TGTGCCAGCAGCCCCATGAGACAGCCATGGACCGGGGAGCTGTTTTTT. This gives the protein CASSPMRQPWTGELFF.

CDR3 protein: CASSPGTAYNEQFF. CDR3 DNA: TGTGCCAGCTCACCTGGGACAGCGTACAATGAGCAGTTCTTC. The J gene is TRBJ2-1, the V gene TRBV18, with 7 bases matching TRBD1. In germline, CDR1 is KGHSH, CDR2 LQKENI. Trimming cost V 3 bases and J 4 bases; bases outside gene matches: 3. The CDR3 has 14 residues.

The chain recombines TRBV9 with TRBJ2-3; the D gene is possibly TRBD2 (6 bases). Germline V gene sequence: CDR1 SGDLS, CDR2 YYNGEE. The V end lost 4 bases, the J end lost 3 bases, and 18 bases lay between the germline ends. CDR3 length equals 16 residues. CDR3 nucleotides: TGTGCCAGCAGCACCCTCGGTGGGGGGTCTACAGATACGCAGTATTTT. It encodes CASSTLGGGSTDTQYF.

J is TRBJ1-2 and V is TRBV28; TRBD1 agrees at 7 bases. Trimming removed 8 bases from V and 5 bases from J; junction bases left unmatched: 8. Germline loops: CDR1 MDHEN, CDR2 SYDVKM. The length of the CDR3 is 13 residues. The CDR3 nucleotides read TGTGCCAGCGGAGGCCAGGGGGGATATGGCTACACCTTC. Translation gives CASGGQGGYGYTF.

V is TRBV6-5 and J is TRBJ1-1, with 8 bases matching TRBD1. There are 11 residues in the CDR3. V lost 6 bases and J lost 10; bases outside the gene matches: 4. Germline V gene sequence: CDR1 MNHEY, CDR2 SVGAGI. CDR3 coding DNA: TGTGCCAGCAGGCGACAGGGGAGAGCTTTCTTT. Its protein product is CASRRQGRAFF.

The chain links TRBV7-6 to TRBJ2-5; D might be TRBD2 (5 bases). Germline CDR1 is SGHVS and CDR2 is FNYEAQ. The ends were cut back, 4 bases at V and 4 bases at J, with 16 bases in the middle. The CDR3 runs 15 residues. Written as DNA, the CDR3 is TGTGCCAGCAGCTCACCTTACGGGAAACTAGAGACCCAGTACTTC. Residues: CASSSPYGKLETQYF. Full variable domain (missing parts from reference TRBV7-6 and TRBJ2-5): GAGVSQSPRYKVTKRGQDVALRCDPISGHVSLYWYRQALGQGPEFLTYFNYEAQQDKSGLPNDRFSAERPEGSISTLTIQRTEQRDSAMYRCASSSPYGKLETQYFGPGTRLLVL.